This T cell receptor (beta chain) was documented in a study of identical twins. Points from the study as a whole: Models underestimated how often monozygotic twins shared out-of-frame TCR alpha. Twins shared out-of-frame alpha sequences with excess low generation probability.

Everyone who gave samples was a healthy Caucasian. On this clonotype itself: Antigen unknown.

Template switching, a step in the protocol, added a universal primer site, and cDNA carried unique molecular identifiers. One entry per CDR3 protein, called by TCRdb with MiXCR from the 5' RACE reads. The sample holds around 250,000 distinct CDR3 sequences; over 9.5% are singletons and the top ten take under 4.5%. The CDR3 has 15 amino acids. Unmatched junction bases numbered 4, after V lost 7 bases and J lost 1 base. Germline V lookup: CDR1 MNHNS, CDR2 SASEGT. The same data also contributed to another study, on yellow fever vaccine responses in identical twins.

This rearrangement joins TRBV6-1 to TRBJ2-7; 13 nucleotides align to TRBD2. The sequencing input was memory (CD45RO+) T cells sorted from blood. This clonotype originated in a woman aged 18-35 years in good health. CDR3 region: CASTRGLAGSYEQYF. The CDR3 DNA reads TGTGCCAGCACACGGGGACTAGCGGGGTCCTACGAGCAGTACTTC.